This TCR beta chain came from a study of CD8 T cell repertoires and HIV-1 epitope variants. Turning to the study itself: T cells were stimulated with Twenty-five Gag and Nef peptides separately. Tested: three Gag epitope families, Nef HW9 and YT9.

As regards this clone: Its specificity is not known.

Assay used: immunoSEQ multiplex PCR; TCRdb lists only in-frame clones, some missing. The sample records about 2,600 clones, around 65% being singletons. Per germline, CDR1 SGHDT and CDR2 YYEEEE. The CDR3 is made up of 13 amino acids. V was pared by 4 bases and J by 2 bases, with 9 bases between. The V and J genes are TRBV5-6 and TRBJ2-5; possibly TRBD1 or TRBD2 for D (5 bases each). The source of this sequence is a male donor with HIV. The material sequenced was cultured CD8+ T cells derived from PBMCs. The CDR3 DNA reads TGTGCCAGCAGCCTCGGGGCGCAAGAGACCCAGTACTTC. It codes for CASSLGAQETQYF.